Detailed here is one TCR beta chain. Sequencing used immunoSEQ multiplex PCR; TCRdb keeps in-frame clones, though not all of them. The table shows fewer than 30,000 clones, with 60% to 85% occurring only once. The data are from a study of sequential checkpoint blockade in melanoma. Treatment described: randomized to nivolumab then ipilimumab (arm A) or the reverse (arm B). Patients had received no earlier DNA-damaging chemotherapy. Trimming at V came to 5 bases and at J to 7 bases, leaving 10 bases not matched to a gene. The CDR3 consists of 15 residues. The germline gives CDR1 SEHNR, CDR2 FQNEAQ (reference sequence).

The V and J genes are TRBV7-9 and TRBJ2-1, with 8 nucleotides matching TRBD1. Material: CD8+ T cells sorted from blood (inferred from file names), obtained from a patient given nivolumab and ipilimumab in sequence. This sequence was found in a human donor with melanoma. The CDR3 DNA reads TGTGCCAGCAGCCGCACGGACAGGGTTTATAATGAGCAGTTCTTC. As protein: CASSRTDRVYNEQFF.